This TCR beta chain was captured in a study of cytomegalovirus exposure and HLA in healthy donors. Study-wide results and caveats: In a later analysis, TCR beta V- and J-gene trimming showed a link to a missense DCLRE1C variant.

Primers for the PCR totalled 60 Vbeta and 13 Jbeta. Measured with immunoSEQ multiplex PCR; TCRdb has only the in-frame clones, and not every one. Among roughly 98,000 clones listed, under 70% were seen once. As for this clone: What it recognizes is unknown.

This TCR was sampled from a man aged 45-65 years in good health and CMV-seronegative. The sample consisted of PBMCs.

The DNA of the CDR3 is TGTGCCAGCAGCCTCCTAGCGGGAGGAGAGACCCAGTACTTC. This translates into CASSLLAGGETQYF. V is TRBV14 and J is TRBJ2-5, with TRBD2 matching 11 bases. The CDR3 is made up of 14 amino acids. Unmatched junction bases numbered 2, after V lost 4 bases and J lost 4 bases. Germline V gene data show CDR1 as SGHDN and CDR2 as FVKESK.